This T cell receptor (beta chain) derives from a study of T-cell reconstitution after alpha-beta-depleted transplantation in children. Study-wide results and limits: By one year post-transplant, T-cell counts and diversity largely arose from T cells that were newly produced. At around two months after transplant, the alpha-beta T cells were reportedly derived from several hundred expanded clones that came from non-depleted graft cells.

This CDR3 is 15 amino acids long. J lost 1 base, V lost 6 bases, and 7 bases had no gene match. Germline values: CDR1 SQVTM, CDR2 ANQGSEA. TCRbeta library preparation incorporated unique molecular identifiers. Via MiXCR, TCRdb re-called the PCR reads, giving one row per CDR3 protein. Among about 210,000 distinct CDR3 sequences, more than 15% were seen once, and the ten largest hold roughly two fifths. This clonotype was seen more than once but under ten times. Its antigen is undetermined. This clonotype was sampled from a male patient between 2 and 10 years old who had a stem cell transplant for acute lymphoblastic leukemia, so the T cells may come from the graft donor. Specimen: PBMCs, mostly from graft donor cells, collected 360 days after TCRalphabeta/CD19-depleted stem cell transplant. The rearrangement links TRBV29-1 to TRBJ2-3; 10 bases fit TRBD2. CDR3 residues: CSVAGLATGTDTQYF. CDR3 in DNA: TGCAGCGTGGCGGGACTAGCGACGGGCACAGATACGCAGTATTTT.